The TCR beta chain under discussion was sequenced for a study of blood T cells in healthy people across ages. With a J-beta primer mix and a sample-barcoded 5' primer, a second PCR ran about 7 to 12 cycles. TCRdb fed the 5' RACE reads into MiXCR, producing one record per CDR3 protein. The sample has 760,000 or so distinct CDR3 sequences, just under 25% seen once; the top ten hold more than 7.5%. There are 15 residues in the CDR3. Germline assignment: CDR1 MNHEY and CDR2 SVGAGI. Trimming removed 0 bases from V and 2 bases from J, with 10 bases in between. This same sample was also taken into another study, of T cells of mothers and their children.

The chain links TRBV6-5 to TRBJ2-5, with D unclear. The sample taken for sequencing was blood. This receptor was identified in a boy aged 5-17 years in good health. As DNA, the CDR3 is TGTGCCAGCAGTTACTCGGCGAGTCCTCAAGAGACCCAGTACTTC. Amino acid sequence: CASSYSASPQETQYF.